This TCR beta chain derives from a study of radiation and T cells in renal cell carcinoma. Overall study context: Nephrectomy followed 15 Gy stereotactic body radiation by 4 weeks.

Libraries were prepared by immunoSEQ multiplex PCR; TCRdb keeps only in-frame clonotypes and omits some of them. The repertoire holds tens of thousands of clones, with approximately 80% as singletons. Notes on the study in general: Without pretreatment biopsies, baseline tumor clonotype presence was undetermined. In blood, top tumor clones expanded by 2 weeks, shrinking by 4.

In the case of this clone: Its specificity is not known.

The time point denotes: blood 2 weeks post-SBRT. Treatment defined: 15 Gy SBRT to primary tumor, nephrectomy 4 weeks later. This clonotype was sampled from a woman between 70 and 85 years old with renal cell carcinoma. The starting material was blood, obtained from a patient whose treatment included radiotherapy and nephrectomy.

The CDR3 nucleotides read TGTGCCAGCAGTTACGGTCGGGCTTCACATTCACCCCTCCACTTT. The encoded protein is CASSYGRASHSPLHF. The chain recombines TRBV6-5 with TRBJ1-6; D is undetermined. Germline V CDR1 and CDR2: MNHEY, SVGAGI. Trimming pared 2 bases from V and 8 bases from J, leaving 13 bases between. The CDR3 extends over 15 amino acids.